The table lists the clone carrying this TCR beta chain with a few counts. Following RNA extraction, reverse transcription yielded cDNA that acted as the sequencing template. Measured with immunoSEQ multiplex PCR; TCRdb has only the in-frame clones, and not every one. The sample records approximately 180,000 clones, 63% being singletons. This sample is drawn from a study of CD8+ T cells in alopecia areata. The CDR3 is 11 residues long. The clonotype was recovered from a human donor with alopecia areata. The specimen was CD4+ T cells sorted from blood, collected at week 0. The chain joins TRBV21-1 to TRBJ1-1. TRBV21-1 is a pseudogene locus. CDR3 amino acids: CASSKSHEAFF. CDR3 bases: TGTGCCAGCAGCAAATCTCATGAAGCTTTCTTT.